In this sample, the clone carrying this T cell receptor beta chain turned up many times. Its specificity is not known. The CDR3 loop spans 14 amino acids. The V and J ends lost 5 bases and 5 bases, in that order; junction bases with no gene match: 7. The germline CDR1 and CDR2 sequences are MNHEY and SMNVEV (reference sequence). The sample is drawn from a study of blood T cells in healthy people across ages. Study conclusions and caveats: Percentage of naive T cells showed a strong correlation with TCR beta diversity. It was the long-lived donors that had more naive CD4+ cells and higher diversity than aged donors.

The use of a sample-barcoded 5' primer and a J-beta primer mix characterized a second PCR of about 7 to 12 cycles. All samples gave at least 2.5 million CDR3-containing paired-end reads. TCRdb recomputed calls from the 5' RACE reads with MiXCR, one row per CDR3 protein. The sample lists 850,000 to 1,000,000 distinct CDR3 sequences; 40% to 60% were seen once. This chain connects TRBV27 to TRBJ1-2; TRBD1 matches 8 bases. Sequencing was done on a sample of blood. The receptor was isolated from a young man in good health. CDR3 DNA: TGTGCCAGCAGTGGACAGGGATTCGGGTATGGCTACACCTTC. Translated, it gives CASSGQGFGYGYTF.